This T cell receptor beta chain was found in a study of OX40 agonist ivuxolimab in advanced cancers. About the research overall: Prior therapy, whether anti-PD-1, anti-PD-L1 or anti-CTLA-4, was allowed, and 40% had some.

The CDR3 has 14 amino acids. Per germline, CDR1 MNHEY and CDR2 SMNVEV (reference sequence). The ends were cut back, 3 bases at V and 3 bases at J, with 11 bases in the middle. Baseline was the first blood sampling point, followed by cycle 4 day 1 and cycle 7 day 1. TCRdb's copy holds only in-frame clones and misses some; the assay was immunoSEQ multiplex PCR. The sample has 53,000 or so clones, about 94% seen once. Study observations and caveats: The work left the antigen specificity of expanded peripheral T cells undetermined. In CD8+ T cells, expanded clones were on average more numerous than in CD4+.

As to this clone: No antigen is known for it.

Sample: CD4+ or CD8+ T cells sorted from blood, taken in a trial of the OX40 agonist ivuxolimab. J is TRBJ1-2 and V is TRBV27, with a weak D call TRBD1 (6 bases). The receptor comes from an adult with an advanced solid tumor such as melanoma, head and neck, liver or kidney cancer. The DNA of the CDR3 is TGTGCCAGCAGTTTGGGGGGCGTCGACTATGGCTACACCTTC. Protein sequence: CASSLGGVDYGYTF.